The 32 T cell receptor beta chains below come from one sample, sequenced in a study of metastatic and nonmetastatic thyroid tumors. Via MiXCR, TCRdb re-called the PCR reads. The sample records tens of thousands of clones, around 20% being singletons. Patients underwent thyroid surgery, and none had received any treatment before it. Source material: blood. Receptors originate from a female donor with papillary thyroid cancer or a benign thyroid nodule (not recorded which). Some clones in this sample may be carry-over from other donors' samples.

This clone was observed a handful of times. The genes are TRBV5-4 and TRBJ1-1; tentatively, D is TRBD1 (5 bases). CDR3 length equals 15 residues. Germline V gene lookup returns CDR1 SGHNT and CDR2 YYREEE (reference sequence). The germline V and J ends were trimmed by 1 base and 0 bases, with 10 bases remaining between them. The CDR3 DNA reads TGTGCCAGCAGCTTGTCAGGGTACATGAACACTGAAGCTTTCTTT. Protein: CASSLSGYMNTEAFF.

This clone was counted ten times or more. V is TRBV5-4 and J is TRBJ1-6, with 7 bases fitting TRBD1. This CDR3 contains 14 residues. Looked up from germline, CDR1 is SGHNT and CDR2 is YYREEE (reference sequence). Losses at the gene ends were 5 bases for V and 10 bases for J; bases not matched to a gene: 9. The CDR3 DNA reads as TGTGCCAGCAGACAGACAGGGTCACTCTCACCCCTCCACTTT. It yields the protein CASRQTGSLSPLHF.

This clone was observed many times. The gene calls are TRBV6-1 and TRBJ2-3; either TRBD1 or TRBD2 may supply D (5 bases each). Trimming took off 7 bases at V and 1 base at J, with 15 bases between the two ends. This CDR3 contains 15 residues. In germline, CDR1 is MNHNS, CDR2 SASEGT. CDR3 in DNA: TGTGCCAGCACTGATGGGGCAGCGGGCACAGATACGCAGTATTTT. Its translation is CASTDGAAGTDTQYF.

About this clone: This may arise from a read error, as a much more abundant clone is one base away. The chain has TRBV2 and TRBJ1-5; 7 bases are shared with TRBD1. The V gene's germline CDR1 is SNHLY and CDR2 FYNNEI. Unmatched junction bases numbered 6, after V lost 7 bases and J lost 6 bases. The CDR3 is 13 residues long. CDR3 nucleotide sequence: TGTGCCAGCATGGTCGACAGGGCTCAGCCCCAGCATTTT. This gives the protein CASMVDRAQPQHF.

This clone has ten or more counts. The chain links TRBV3-1 to TRBJ1-2; D is unclear. V shed 5 bases and J shed 5 bases, with 18 bases lying between them. Germline V gene sequence: CDR1 LGHDT, CDR2 YNNKEL (reference sequence). The CDR3 length is 15 residues. The CDR3 nucleotides read TGTGCCAGCAGCACCGGGAGACAAGGGCGATATGGCTACACCTTC. Translating gives CASSTGRQGRYGYTF.

At least ten counts were recorded for this clone. The V gene is TRBV13, the J gene TRBJ1-5; D gene uncertain. CDR3 length: 17 amino acids. V was pared by 3 bases and J by 1 base, with 16 bases between. Germline V CDR1 and CDR2: PRHDT, FYEKMQ (reference sequence). The CDR3 nucleotides are TGTGCCAGCAGCTTGGGGTATGGGCTCGAGAGCAATCAGCCCCAGCATTTT. Translation gives CASSLGYGLESNQPQHF.

Points on this clone: A much larger clone differs by one base, so this may be a read error. The V and J genes are TRBV20-1 and TRBJ1-1, with D possibly being TRBD1 (5 bases). Germline CDR1 DFQATT, CDR2 SNEGSKA (reference sequence). The CDR3 has 13 amino acids. CDR3 sequence: CSPHLDSITEDFF. In DNA, the CDR3 is TGCAGTCCCCACCTAGACAGTATCACTGAAGATTTCTTT.

The CDR3 reads CASSLAGAPREQYF. As DNA, the CDR3 is TGTGCCAGCAGCTTAGCGGGAGCGCCTCGTGAGCAGTACTTC. The rearrangement joins TRBV28 to TRBJ2-7; TRBD2 agrees at 9 bases. V lost 6 bases to trimming and J lost 7 bases; unmatched junction nucleotides: 10. CDR1 MDHEN and CDR2 SYDVKM come from the germline V gene. The CDR3 length is 14 residues.

V and J are TRBV7-8 and TRBJ1-2; TRBD1 might be the D (5 bases). The CDR3 spans 14 residues. V dropped 5 bases and J dropped 7 bases, with 17 bases sitting between them. The germline gives CDR1 SGHVS, CDR2 FQNEAQ. The DNA for the CDR3 is TGTGCCAGCAGCCCCCTATCGGGGGGACTTGGCTACACCTTC. Residues: CASSPLSGGLGYTF.

With regard to this clone: Given a much more abundant clone one base away, this may be a read error. The chain employs TRBV7-4 and TRBJ2-5, with D maybe TRBD2 (5 bases). CDR3 length equals 16 residues. Looked up from germline, CDR1 is SGHVT and CDR2 is SQSDAQ. CDR3 in amino acids: CAISQPHLTGQETQYF. DNA of the CDR3: TGTGCCATCAGCCAACCCCACTTGACGGGGCAAGAGACCCAGTACTTC.

The V call is TRBV28, the J call TRBJ2-7, with 7 bases identical to TRBD1. The CDR3 loop spans 19 amino acids. Trimming cost V 5 bases and J 0 bases; bases outside gene matches: 19. Germline assignment: CDR1 MDHEN and CDR2 SYDVKM. For the CDR3, the DNA is TGTGCCAGCAGTCCAAAGCATATCCGGGACAGCGCATCCTCCTACGAGCAGTACTTC. Translating gives CASSPKHIRDSASSYEQYF.

As to this clone: The germline gene is not matched at one end of the junction; a read error may be the cause. The gene calls are TRBV5-4 and TRBJ2-7; possibly TRBD1 for D (5 bases). The germline gives CDR1 SGHNT, CDR2 YYREEE (reference sequence). The CDR3 totals 14 residues. CDR3 residues: CTSSPTGGTYEQYF. CDR3 DNA: TGTACCAGCAGCCCTACAGGCGGCACCTACGAGCAGTACTTC.

About this clone itself: This may come from a read error, since a much larger clone is one base off. The chain is built from TRBV20-1 and TRBJ2-2, with TRBD2 matching 7 bases. The V segment lost 3 bases and the J segment 7 bases; nucleotides outside the gene matches: 11. Germline V gives CDR1 DFQATT, CDR2 SNEGSKA (reference sequence). The CDR3 is made up of 15 amino acids. DNA of the CDR3: TGCAGTGCTAGTCCTAGCGGCGATACTGGCGGGGAGCTGTTTTTT. Translating it yields CSASPSGDTGGELFF.

This clone came up a few times. This chain links TRBV11-2 with TRBJ2-3, with TRBD2 matching over 11 bases. V was clipped by 1 base and J by 6 bases; unmatched bases: 6. Looked up from germline, CDR1 is SGHAT and CDR2 is FQNNGV. CDR3 length: 16 residues. The CDR3 sequence is CASSLVLAGDTDTQYF. In DNA, the CDR3 is TGTGCCAGCAGCTTAGTACTAGCGGGAGATACGGATACGCAGTATTTT. Variable domain in full (rest from reference TRBV11-2 and TRBJ2-3): EAGVAQSPRYKIIEKRQSVAFWCNPISGHATLYWYQQILGQGPKLLIQFQNNGVVDDSQLPKDRFSAERLKGVDSTLKIQPAKLEDSAVYLCASSLVLAGDTDTQYFGPGTRLTVL.

The chain uses TRBV12-3 or TRBV12-4 and TRBJ1-2, with a possible D match to TRBD1 (6 bases). The CDR3 is 16 residues long. The V gene lost 5 bases and the J gene lost 4 bases, with 20 bases spanning the gap. The CDR3 sequence is CASSLGTCLSIYGYTF. CDR3 in DNA: TGTGCCAGCAGTCTGGGGACATGTCTCTCCATCTATGGCTACACCTTC.

The J gene is TRBJ2-1, the V gene TRBV12-3 or TRBV12-4; D not certain. The CDR3 runs to 17 residues. Trimming stripped 8 bases from V and 5 bases from J, with 25 bases between. The CDR3 nucleotides are TGTGCCAGCGAGGACGGATTACTATCTGGAGCCCACAATGAGCAGTTCTTC. Translating it yields CASEDGLLSGAHNEQFF.

A word on this clone: This may arise from a read error, as a much more abundant clone is one base away. The chain employs TRBV5-4 and TRBJ2-7, with D unresolved. Germline values: CDR1 SGHNT, CDR2 YYREEE (reference sequence). The CDR3 length is 14 residues. The CDR3 here is CASRLAGGTYEQYF. CDR3 DNA sequence: TGTGCCAGCAGATTGGCCGGCGGCACCTACGAGCAGTACTTC.

As regards this clone: A much larger clone lies one base from this, so it may be a read error. The genes are TRBV18 and TRBJ2-5; D not certain. The CDR3 sequence is 15 residues long. Germline assignment: CDR1 KGHSH and CDR2 LQKENI. Trimming stripped 6 bases from V and 3 bases from J, with 17 bases between. CDR3 region: CASSPWGWGKETQYF. In DNA, the CDR3 is TGTGCCAGCTCGCCCTGGGGTTGGGGAAAAGAGACCCAGTACTTC.

This clone was seen a few times. Sequence at one end of the junction differs from germline and may be a read error. CDR3 nucleotide sequence: TGCAGCGTTGAAGATCAAGGGGAAGCTTTATTT. Translating gives CSVEDQGEALF. The chain links TRBV29-1 to TRBJ1-1, with D possibly matching TRBD1 (5 bases). This CDR3 spans 11 amino acids. Looked up from germline, CDR1 is SQVTM and CDR2 is ANQGSEA.

This clone is termed medium-sized. The V gene is TRBV6-5, the J gene TRBJ1-1, with D unresolved. This CDR3 is 12 amino acids long. V was pared by 3 bases and J by 4 bases, with 6 bases between. Per germline, CDR1 MNHEY and CDR2 SVGAGI. The CDR3 sequence is CASSYRSTEAFF. CDR3 nucleotide sequence: TGTGCCAGCAGTTATCGTAGCACTGAAGCTTTCTTT.

As concerns this clone: Possible read error: a much larger clone is one base away. CDR3 DNA: TGTTCCGGCAGTTTCACATTCTACGAGCAGTACTTC. Protein: CSGSFTFYEQYF. V usage is TRBV27 and J usage is TRBJ2-7, with no clear D. CDR3 length: 12 residues. The germline CDR1 and CDR2 sequences are MNHEY and SMNVEV (reference sequence).

This clone was detected ten times or more. Other DNA variants within this sample encode the same CDR3. J is TRBJ2-5 and V is TRBV20-1; D unresolved. The V end lost 1 base, the J end lost 5 bases, and 8 bases lay between the germline ends. Germline loops: CDR1 DFQATT, CDR2 SNEGSKA (reference sequence). The CDR3 covers 12 residues. CDR3 bases: TGCAGTGCTAGAGTATCCGGGGAGACCCAGTACTTC. It specifies CSARVSGETQYF.

This clone was observed at least ten times. The chain combines TRBV5-1 with TRBJ2-7; 7 bases match TRBD2. Per germline, CDR1 SGHRS and CDR2 YFSETQ. The CDR3 loop spans 15 amino acids. J gave up 7 bases and V 3 bases, and 13 bases lay outside the gene matches. The CDR3 region is CASSSGTTIHEEQYF. In DNA form, the CDR3 reads TGCGCCAGCAGCTCCGGGACTACAATCCACGAGGAGCAGTACTTC.

By sample fraction, this clone is medium-sized. CDR3 bases: TGTGCCAGCAGCGGGACACTTCCCGCCTACGAGCAGTACTTC. The encoded protein is CASSGTLPAYEQYF. The rearrangement joins TRBV28 to TRBJ2-7; the D gene is possibly TRBD1 (6 bases). CDR1 is MDHEN and CDR2 is SYDVKM in the germline V gene. V lost 6 bases, J lost 2 bases, and 14 bases lay in between. This CDR3 comprises 14 residues.

There are a few counts of this clone. For the CDR3, the DNA is TGTGCCAGCATCTACCTGGTGGCGAACTTCAATCAGCCCCAGCATTTT. This translates into CASIYLVANFNQPQHF. The chain couples TRBV28 to TRBJ1-5; D remains ambiguous. This CDR3 has 16 amino acids. Trimming took 7 bases from V and 3 from J, leaving 19 bases between them. Per germline, CDR1 MDHEN and CDR2 SYDVKM. Together with reference TRBV28 and TRBJ1-5, the CDR3 gives the full variable domain: DVKVTQSSRYLVKRTGEKVFLECVQDMDHENMFWYRQDPGLGLRLIYFSYDVKMKEKGDIPEGYSVSREKKERFSLILESASTNQTSMYLCASIYLVANFNQPQHFGDGTRLSIL.

This clone was counted only a few times. A much larger clonotype is one base distant, so this may be a read error. The chain links TRBV5-4 to TRBJ2-3; tentative D call: TRBD1 (5 bases). This CDR3 has 13 amino acids. The V and J ends lost 4 bases and 7 bases respectively, with 13 bases between them. The germline V gene encodes CDR1 SGHNT and CDR2 YYREEE (reference sequence). The CDR3 nucleotides are TGTGCCAGCAGCAAACAACAGGCATATACGCAGTATTTT. It codes for CASSKQQAYTQYF.

Comment on this clone: This may stem from a read error, because a much larger clone lies one nucleotide away. Other DNA sequences within the sample encode an identical CDR3. The V gene is TRBV7-9, the J gene TRBJ2-5; D may be TRBD2 (5 bases). The CDR3 spans 13 residues. Germline CDR1 is SEHNR and CDR2 is FQNEAQ (reference sequence). The DNA of the CDR3 is TGTGCCAGCATTATGGCGTTTGGGGAGACACAGTACTTC. Its protein is CASIMAFGETQYF.

In this sample, this clone turned up many times. The sample holds other DNA sequences that translate to the same CDR3. The rearrangement uses TRBV20-1 and TRBJ2-7, with unresolved D. V was shortened by 6 bases and J by 6 bases, with 15 bases between the two germline ends. CDR1 and CDR2 from the germline V gene are DFQATT and SNEGSKA (reference sequence). The CDR3 consists of 12 residues. For the CDR3, the DNA is TGCAGTGCCCCTAATCAAATCGGCGAGCAGTACTTC. Translating gives CSAPNQIGEQYF.

A word on this clone: Mismatch with germline at one junction end may stem from a read error. The sample holds other DNA sequences that translate to the same CDR3. The chain uses TRBV6-1 and TRBJ2-5; no reliable D call. Germline CDR1 reads MNHNS; CDR2 reads SASEGT. This CDR3 region has 13 residues. In nucleotides, the CDR3 is TGTGCCAGTAGTGAAGGGAAGTCTGGGACCCAGTACTTC. Translation: CASSEGKSGTQYF.

In this sample, this clone turned up many times. The genes are TRBV6-1 and TRBJ1-1; D not certain. CDR3 size: 11 residues. The V end was cut by 6 bases, the J end by 2 bases, with 4 bases between. CDR1 MNHNS and CDR2 SASEGT come from the germline V gene. The CDR3 protein is CASRVNTEAFF. The CDR3 nucleotides read TGTGCCAGCAGGGTTAACACTGAAGCTTTCTTT.

By share of the sample, this clone is medium-sized. V and J are TRBV11-3 and TRBJ2-7, with 7 bases identical to TRBD1. The CDR3 is 15 residues long. Trimming took 0 bases from V and 3 from J; bases not matched to a gene: 5. Germline assignment: CDR1 SGHNT and CDR2 YENEEA. CDR3 DNA sequence: TGTGCCAGCAGCTTAGAAGGGACAGAGGGCTACGAGCAGTACTTC. Its protein is CASSLEGTEGYEQYF.

The chain is built from TRBV2 and TRBJ2-5; TRBD1 aligns across 9 bases. Looked up from germline, CDR1 is SNHLY and CDR2 is FYNNEI. The CDR3 is 12 residues long. V shed 6 bases, J shed 4 bases, and the junction held 0 bases outside the gene matches. CDR3 nucleotides: TGTGCCAGCAGGGGACAGGGAGAGACCCAGTACTTC. Amino acid sequence: CASRGQGETQYF. The full variable domain, with the rest looked up from reference TRBV2 and TRBJ2-5, is EPEVTQTPSHQVTQMGQEVILRCVPISNHLYFYWYRQILGQKVEFLVSFYNNEISEKSEIFDDQFSVERPDGSNFTLKIRSTKLEDSAMYFCASRGQGETQYFGPGTRLLVL.